One and the same sample provided the 22 T cell receptor beta chains below, sequenced in a study of blood T cells in healthy people across ages (dated by TCRdb to between 2014 and 2017). Receptor amplification or capture employed 5' RACE. The sequencer was an Illumina HiSeq 2500. The second PCR ran for about 6 to 11 cycles and used a J-beta primer mix along with a sample-barcoded 5' primer. TCRdb itself trimmed the public reads at Q25 with fastp, ran MiXCR and retained productive beta chains. Every entry covers one CDR3 protein and lists the most common genes and DNA from its rows. The sample includes some 790,000 distinct CDR3 sequences, with 25% to 30% observed a single time. The top ten hold 17% of the sample. The sequenced sample was blood. Source of these receptors: an elderly woman in good health.

A word on this clonotype: A read error may be the cause here, since a much bigger clone is one base away. The rearrangement joins TRBV6-5 to TRBJ2-3; D remains ambiguous. From germline, CDR1 is MNHEY and CDR2 SVGAGI. This CDR3 has 15 residues. The CDR3 sequence: CAGSYEGHGTDTQYF. The CDR3 nucleotides read TGTGCCGGCAGTTACGAAGGCCACGGAACAGATACGCAGTATTTT.

On this clonotype itself: This may be a read error, as it is one base from a much larger clone. J is TRBJ1-2 and V is TRBV5-1; a weak D match, TRBD1 (6 bases). Germline loops: CDR1 SGHRS, CDR2 YFSETQ. Trimming pared 2 bases from V and 3 bases from J, leaving 8 bases between. The CDR3 contains 13 residues. CDR3: CASSFNRDYGYTF. The CDR3 region has the DNA TGCGCCAGCAGCTTCAACAGGGACTATGGCTACACCTTC.

This clonotype has just a few counts. The chain joins TRBV11-2 to TRBJ2-5, with 9 bases lining up with TRBD2. The CDR3 runs 14 residues. Looked up from germline, CDR1 is SGHAT and CDR2 is FQNNGV. The ends lost 7 bases at V and 11 bases at J; junction bases unmatched: 14. The CDR3 bases are TGTGCCAGCACATGGCTAGCGGGGAACAATGAGCAGTACTTC. Translation: CASTWLAGNNEQYF.

This clonotype was recorded a few times. A much larger clone differs by one base, so this may be a read error. The J gene is TRBJ2-5, the V gene TRBV6-5; 9 bases align to TRBD1. The CDR3 is made up of 14 amino acids. The V gene's germline CDR1 is MNHEY and CDR2 SVGAGI. CDR3 sequence: CTSSYGQGRETQYF. In DNA form, the CDR3 reads TGTACCAGCAGTTACGGACAGGGGAGAGAGACCCAGTACTTC.

The V call is TRBV10-3, the J call TRBJ2-2; D is unresolved. Germline-derived CDR1 and CDR2 are ENHRY and SYGVKD. V lost 0 bases to trimming and J lost 6 bases, with 5 bases between them. This CDR3 has 13 residues. The DNA of the CDR3 is TGTGCCATCAGTGAGTCCCGAGCCGGGGAGCTGTTTTTT. Encoded protein: CAISESRAGELFF.

The sample holds many counts of this clonotype. CDR3 in amino acids: CASSLEGSSVNQPQHF. The CDR3 DNA reads TGTGCCAGCAGCTTAGAAGGCAGTTCCGTTAATCAGCCCCAGCATTTT. This chain uses TRBV7-9 with TRBJ1-5; D gene uncertain. Between the trimmed V and J ends, which lost 1 base and 4 bases, there was a span of 14 bases. The CDR3 runs to 16 residues. CDR1 SEHNR and CDR2 FQNEAQ come from the germline V gene (reference sequence). Full variable domain (missing parts from reference TRBV7-9 and TRBJ1-5): DTGVSQNPRHKITKRGQNVTFRCDPISEHNRLYWYRQTLGQGPEFLTYFQNEAQLEKSRLLSDRFSAERPKGSFSTLEIQRTEQGDSAMYLCASSLEGSSVNQPQHFGDGTRLSIL.

Many counts were recorded for this clonotype. This chain connects TRBV20-1 to TRBJ2-3, with 8 bases fitting TRBD2. Trimming cost V 0 bases and J 4 bases; bases outside gene matches: 15. In germline, CDR1 is DFQATT, CDR2 SNEGSKA (reference sequence). There are 18 residues in the CDR3. The CDR3 region has the DNA TGCAGTGCTAGAGATAGGCGGGGGGCTACGGGCGGGGCAGATACGCAGTATTTT. It is translated as CSARDRRGATGGADTQYF.

CDR3 DNA sequence: TGTGCCACCAGTGATTTCACAGGCCAAGGCTACACCTTC. The encoded protein is CATSDFTGQGYTF. The chain links TRBV24-1 to TRBJ1-2; TRBD1 might be the D (5 bases). V lost 1 base to trimming and J lost 8 bases, with 10 bases between them. Germline V gene data show CDR1 as KGHDR and CDR2 as SFDVKD. The CDR3 extends over 13 amino acids.

This clonotype was observed many times. The rearrangement joins TRBV30 to TRBJ2-7; tentatively, D is TRBD2 (5 bases). The CDR3 extends over 13 amino acids. The V gene's germline CDR1 is GTSNPN and CDR2 SVGIG (reference sequence). V dropped 4 bases and J dropped 3 bases, with 13 bases sitting between them. CDR3 loop: CAWTKDGIYEQYF. The CDR3 DNA reads as TGTGCCTGGACCAAAGACGGGATCTACGAGCAGTACTTC.

Worth noting for this clonotype: Since a much larger clone is just one base distant, this may be a read error. This CDR3 reads CASSYRQGGYNEQFF. DNA for the CDR3: TGTGCCAGCAGCTACCGACAGGGGGGTTACAATGAGCAGTTCTTC. The chain uses TRBV5-4 and TRBJ2-1; 9 bases fit TRBD1. J was trimmed by 4 bases and V by 3 bases; bases with no gene match: 5. CDR3 length: 15 amino acids. Germline V gives CDR1 SGHNT, CDR2 YYREEE (reference sequence).

This clonotype appeared many times. The chain employs TRBV29-1 and TRBJ2-5, with TRBD2 as a possible D gene (5 bases). Trimming took off 6 bases at V and 4 bases at J, with 12 bases between the two ends. From germline, CDR1 is SQVTM and CDR2 ANQGSEA. The CDR3 loop spans 12 amino acids. As DNA, the CDR3 is TGCAGCGTAAAGAGGGCCCGAGAGACCCAGTACTTC. Protein: CSVKRARETQYF.

The V call is TRBV21-1, the J call TRBJ2-5; the table names TRBD1, a call not compared with the DNA. TRBV21-1 is labeled a pseudogene. The CDR3 loop spans 15 amino acids. This CDR3 is CAFPRPGEKQETQYF. In DNA, the CDR3 is TGTGCCTTCCCTCGACCGGGAGAAAAACAAGAGACCCAGTACTTC.

The chain links TRBV27 to TRBJ1-1, with D perhaps matching TRBD1 (6 bases). The germline CDR1 and CDR2 sequences are MNHEY and SMNVEV (reference sequence). This CDR3 region has 15 residues. The V and J ends lost 3 bases and 1 base respectively, with 12 bases between them. The CDR3 is CASSFVKQGNTEAFF. DNA for the CDR3: TGTGCCAGCAGTTTCGTTAAACAGGGGAACACTGAAGCTTTCTTT.

This clonotype was seen only a few times. Possible read error: a much larger clone is one base away. The chain combines TRBV7-2 with TRBJ2-5, with a weak D call TRBD2 (5 bases). Germline assignment: CDR1 SGHTA and CDR2 FQGNSA. The CDR3 runs 14 residues. The CDR3 loop reads CAGSFGTGWETQYF. CDR3 bases: TGTGCCGGCAGTTTCGGAACGGGATGGGAGACCCAGTACTTC.

This clonotype has only a few counts. The chain employs TRBV10-3 and TRBJ1-1; 7 bases map to TRBD1. V lost 6 bases and J lost 3; bases outside the gene matches: 7. Germline V CDR1 and CDR2: ENHRY, SYGVKD. This CDR3 spans 14 amino acids. The CDR3 DNA reads as TGTGCCATCAGGCTATCTACAGGGGACACTGAAGCTTTCTTT. Encoded protein: CAIRLSTGDTEAFF.

At least ten counts were recorded for this clonotype. The chain recombines TRBV20-1 with TRBJ2-3; D is possibly TRBD2 (5 bases). CDR3 length: 16 residues. The ends were cut back, 3 bases at V and 3 bases at J, with 19 bases in the middle. Germline-derived CDR1 and CDR2 are DFQATT and SNEGSKA (reference sequence). The CDR3 loop reads CSARPISGLATDTQYF. The CDR3 nucleotides read TGCAGTGCTAGGCCCATATCGGGGTTGGCTACAGATACGCAGTATTTT.

This clonotype has only a few counts. V is TRBV7-2 and J is TRBJ2-5, with a possible D match to TRBD2 (6 bases). Per germline, CDR1 SGHTA and CDR2 FQGNSA. Trimming took off 3 bases at V and 11 bases at J, with 25 bases between the two ends. There are 16 residues in the CDR3. CDR3 sequence (DNA): TGTGCCAGCAGCTTGGGGTTTTCGGACTACCACAATGAGCAGTACTTC. It encodes CASSLGFSDYHNEQYF.

This clonotype occurred a few times. The J gene is TRBJ1-1, the V gene TRBV29-1; no firm D call. Germline V gene data show CDR1 as SQVTM and CDR2 as ANQGSEA. There are 13 residues in the CDR3. Trimming pared 2 bases from V and 4 bases from J, leaving 11 bases between. The chain's CDR3 is CSVERERGTEAFF. Written as DNA, the CDR3 is TGCAGCGTTGAAAGAGAGCGGGGCACTGAAGCTTTCTTT.

Many counts were recorded for this clonotype. The chain couples TRBV6-2 or TRBV6-3 to TRBJ1-5, with 8 bases fitting TRBD1. This CDR3 contains 15 residues. V shed 6 bases and J 0 bases; nucleotides not matched to a gene: 4. Germline CDR1 reads MNHEY; CDR2 reads SVGEGT. The CDR3 nucleotides are TGTGCCAGCAGACGGACAGGGCCTAGCAATCAGCCCCAGCATTTT. It specifies CASRRTGPSNQPQHF.

The chain uses TRBV14 and TRBJ2-2; D call uncertain. This CDR3 contains 14 residues. CDR1 SGHDN and CDR2 FVKESK come from the germline V gene. V lost 3 bases to trimming and J lost 6 bases, with 11 bases between them. DNA of the CDR3: TGTGCCAGCAGCCAGGTCCTTTTATCCGGGGAGCTGTTTTTT. The encoded protein is CASSQVLLSGELFF.

This clonotype was counted a few times. A much more abundant neighbour one base away suggests this may be a read error. This chain connects TRBV2 to TRBJ2-3; 12 bases fit TRBD2. CDR1 is SNHLY, CDR2 FYNNEI, per germline. CDR3 length equals 16 residues. The CDR3 spells CASSVTSGGITDTRYF. CDR3 DNA: TGTGCCAGCAGTGTAACTAGCGGGGGGATCACAGATACGCGGTATTTT.

Worth noting for this clonotype: One base away lies a much larger clone, so this may be a sequencing read error. The rearrangement links TRBV18 to TRBJ2-5; the D is unclear. Trimming shortened V by 3 bases and J by 3 bases, and 11 bases separated the two germline ends. The CDR3 extends over 14 amino acids. The germline CDR1 and CDR2 sequences are KGHSH and LQKENI. DNA of the CDR3: TGTGCCAGCTCACCGGAGTATGAGAAAGAGACCCAGTACTTC. Its translation: CASSPEYEKETQYF.